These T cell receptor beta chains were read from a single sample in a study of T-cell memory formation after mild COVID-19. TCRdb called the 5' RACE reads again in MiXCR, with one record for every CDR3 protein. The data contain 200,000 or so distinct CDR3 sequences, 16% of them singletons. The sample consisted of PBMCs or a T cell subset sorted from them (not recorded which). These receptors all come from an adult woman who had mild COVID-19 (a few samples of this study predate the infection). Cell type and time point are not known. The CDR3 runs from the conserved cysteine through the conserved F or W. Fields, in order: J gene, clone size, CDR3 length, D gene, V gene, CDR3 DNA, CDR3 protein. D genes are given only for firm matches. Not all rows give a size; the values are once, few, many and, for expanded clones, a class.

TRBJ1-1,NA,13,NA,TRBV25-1,TGTGCCAGCAGTCAAGTCAGGGACACTGAAGCTTTCTTT,CASSQVRDTEAFF
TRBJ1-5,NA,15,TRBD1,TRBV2,TGTGCCAGCAGTGAAAGGACAGGGCGCAGGCAGCCCCAGCATTTT,CASSERTGRRQPQHF
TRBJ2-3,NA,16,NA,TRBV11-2,TGTGCCAGCAGCCCTCCCCGACGGGAGAGGAGAGATACGCAGTATTTT,CASSPPRRERRDTQYF
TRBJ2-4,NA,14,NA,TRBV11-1,TGTGCCAGCAGCTTAGTGGAAACCAAAAACATTCAGTACTTC,CASSLVETKNIQYF
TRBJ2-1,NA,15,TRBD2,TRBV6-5,TGTGCCAGCAGTTCGATGGCTAGCGGGGTCAATGAGCAGTTCTTC,CASSSMASGVNEQFF
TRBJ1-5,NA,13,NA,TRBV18,TGTGCCAGCTCACCAAATGAGAATCAGCCCCAGCATTTT,CASSPNENQPQHF
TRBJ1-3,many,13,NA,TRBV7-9,TGTGCAGGAGGGCTTAGCTCTGGAAACACCATATATTTT,CAGGLSSGNTIYF
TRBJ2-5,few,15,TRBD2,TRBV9,TGTGCCAGCAGCGGCCTAGCGGGGGGATTACAGACCCAGTACTTC,CASSGLAGGLQTQYF
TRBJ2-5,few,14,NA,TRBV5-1,TGCGCCAGCAGCTTACAGGGAGTGGAAGAGACCCAGTACTTC,CASSLQGVEETQYF
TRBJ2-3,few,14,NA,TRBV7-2,TGTGCCAGCAGCTACACCAAGGCCCGAGATACGCAGTATTTT,CASSYTKARDTQYF
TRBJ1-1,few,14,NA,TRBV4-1,TGCGCCAGCAGCCAAGATGGGGGACCCACTGAAGCTTTCTTT,CASSQDGGPTEAFF
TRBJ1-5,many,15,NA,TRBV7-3,TGTGCCAGCAGCTTAGGTTCCGGGTCCAATCAGCCCCAGCATTTT,CASSLGSGSNQPQHF
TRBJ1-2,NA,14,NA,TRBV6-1,TGTGCCAGCAGTGAAGCGACCGGAATCTATGGCTACACCTTC,CASSEATGIYGYTF
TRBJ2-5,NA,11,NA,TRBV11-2,TGTGCCAGCAGCTTTCGCACGAACCAGTACTTC,CASSFRTNQYF
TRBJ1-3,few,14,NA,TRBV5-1,TGCGCCAGCAGCTTGGGGGACTCTGGAAACACCATATATTTT,CASSLGDSGNTIYF